The entry that follows covers one T cell receptor (beta chain) sequence. Its matching antigen is unknown. The CDR3 has 13 residues. Trimming cost V 3 bases and J 8 bases, with 13 bases left between them. The germline gives CDR1 MNHEY, CDR2 SVGAGI. This sample is part of a study of cytomegalovirus exposure and HLA in healthy donors. The study, taken as a whole, reports: The study flagged around 160 TCR beta chains as cytomegalovirus-associated. Reportedly, cytomegalovirus status was diagnosed with high sensitivity and specificity. Per published accounts, TCR beta sequences correctly predicted the HLA-A and HLA-B alleles of most subjects.

The PCR made use of 60 Vbeta and 13 Jbeta primers. The data were produced by immunoSEQ multiplex PCR, yet TCRdb's version contains in-frame clones alone and is incomplete. Its listing shows about 130,000 clones. Donors counted as nominally healthy when sampled, yet unrecorded immune exposures were likely. The sequenced sample was PBMCs. The chain has TRBV6-5 and TRBJ1-2; tentative D call: TRBD1 (5 bases). The TCR sequence derives from a man aged 30-40 years in good health and CMV-seronegative. The CDR3 loop is CASSYQGGRGYTF. As DNA, the CDR3 is TGTGCCAGCAGTTATCAGGGAGGACGGGGCTACACCTTC.